These T cell receptor beta chains were read from a single sample in a study of CD8 T cells in Susac syndrome. Each CDR3 protein gets one entry after TCRdb re-called the immunoSEQ multiplex PCR reads with MiXCR. The sample lists 150,000 to 200,000 distinct CDR3 sequences, 95% occurring once. Sample: CD8+ T cells from PBMCs. Receptors were obtained from a human donor with Susac syndrome. Each CDR3 is given with its conserved first and last residue. The D gene is left open where the match is weak. Not all rows give a size; the values are once, few, many and, for expanded clones, a class.

>NA|TRBJ2-5|NA|TRBV18
CASSPAIQETQYF
TGTGCCAGCTCACCAGCAATCCAAGAGACCCAGTACTTC
>NA|TRBJ2-7|TRBD2|TRBV11-2
CASSPRGTRGYEQYF
TGTGCCAGCAGCCCCCGCGGGACTAGGGGCTACGAGCAGTACTTC
>NA|TRBJ1-1|NA|TRBV15
CATSRGGNTEAFF
TGTGCCACCAGCAGAGGAGGGAACACTGAAGCTTTCTTT
>NA|TRBJ2-2|NA|TRBV2
CASSERGPNTGELFF
TGTGCCAGCAGTGAACGGGGACCGAACACCGGGGAGCTGTTTTTT
>NA|TRBJ2-5|NA|TRBV7-9
CASSLTGTQETQYF
TGTGCCAGCAGCTTAACAGGGACCCAAGAGACCCAGTACTTC
>NA|TRBJ2-3|NA|TRBV2
CASVGGLITDTQYF
TGTGCCAGCGTGGGGGGACTCATCACAGATACGCAGTATTTT
>NA|TRBJ2-1|NA|TRBV5-4
CASSSQTNYNEQFF
TGTGCCAGCAGCTCCCAAACCAACTACAATGAGCAGTTCTTC
>NA|TRBJ2-7|TRBD2|TRBV4-2
CASSPSELAGEVSYEQYF
TGTGCCAGCAGCCCCTCGGAGCTAGCGGGAGAGGTCTCCTACGAGCAGTACTTC
>NA|TRBJ2-7|TRBD1|TRBV4-1
CASSQPEPQGQHFYEQYF
TGCGCCAGCAGCCAACCGGAACCACAGGGGCAGCACTTCTACGAGCAGTACTTC
>NA|TRBJ2-1|NA|TRBV20-1
CSSTYNEQFF
TGCAGCAGCACCTACAATGAGCAGTTCTTC
>NA|TRBJ2-1|TRBD2|TRBV27
CASSSGLAGAYNEQFF
TGTGCCAGCAGTTCCGGACTAGCGGGAGCATACAATGAGCAGTTCTTC
>NA|TRBJ2-1|NA|TRBV24-1
CATSDLSGAYNEQFF
TGTGCCACCAGTGATCTTAGCGGCGCCTACAATGAGCAGTTCTTC
>NA|TRBJ2-5|TRBD2|TRBV7-7
CASSTSGGSPLDF
TGTGCTAGCAGTACAAGCGGGGGAAGCCCTTTGGACTTC
>NA|TRBJ1-2|TRBD1|TRBV30
CAVDRASSYGYTF
TGTGCCGTCGACAGGGCATCGAGCTATGGCTACACCTTC
>NA|TRBJ2-1|NA|TRBV30
CAWSIVYGNEQFF
TGTGCCTGGAGTATTGTCTACGGGAATGAGCAGTTCTTC
>NA|TRBJ1-2|NA|TRBV4-1
CASSQGTGFDYGYTF
TGCGCCAGCAGCCAAGGCACAGGGTTTGACTATGGCTACACCTTC
>NA|TRBJ1-1|TRBD1|TRBV5-4
CASSTGVQTEAFF
TGTGCCAGCAGCACAGGGGTACAGACTGAAGCTTTCTTT
>once|TRBJ2-7|TRBD2|TRBV12-3/TRBV12-4
CASSGGDSEQYF
TGTGCCAGCAGTGGGGGGGACTCCGAGCAGTACTTC
>NA|TRBJ2-5|TRBD2|TRBV7-7
CASSLGSSGSNQETQYF
TGTGCTAGCAGCTTAGGATCTAGCGGGAGCAATCAAGAGACCCAGTACTTC
>NA|TRBJ2-1|TRBD2|TRBV6-5
CASSYPAGENNEQFF
TGTGCCAGCAGTTACCCCGCGGGGGAGAACAATGAGCAGTTCTTC
>NA|TRBJ1-1|NA|TRBV27
CASSHPGHQNTEAFF
TGTGCCAGCAGTCACCCGGGACACCAGAACACTGAAGCTTTCTTT
>NA|TRBJ2-3|TRBD2|TRBV9
CASSVSGRGADTQYF
TGTGCCAGCAGCGTTAGCGGGAGGGGCGCAGATACGCAGTATTTT
>NA|TRBJ2-1|TRBD1|TRBV9
CASSVGDRAYNEQFF
TGTGCCAGCAGCGTAGGGGACAGGGCCTACAATGAGCAGTTCTTC
>NA|TRBJ1-1|TRBD1|TRBV29-1
CSVAWYRGLNTEAFF
TGCAGCGTTGCTTGGTACAGGGGATTGAACACTGAAGCTTTCTTT
>NA|TRBJ2-3|NA|TRBV4-2
CASSQPESGSTDTQYF
TGTGCCAGCAGCCAACCCGAGTCAGGGAGCACAGATACGCAGTATTTT
>NA|TRBJ1-5|NA|TRBV29-1
CSVAAGNNQPQHF
TGCAGCGTTGCGGCGGGAAACAATCAGCCCCAGCATTTT
>NA|TRBJ1-2|NA|TRBV5-1
CASSLSGEGYTF
TGCGCCAGCAGCTTGTCAGGGGAAGGCTACACCTTC
>NA|TRBJ2-7|TRBD1|TRBV6-5
CASSYGAGGQYEQYF
TGTGCCAGCAGTTACGGGGCAGGGGGCCAGTACGAGCAGTACTTC
>NA|TRBJ2-1|NA|TRBV12-3/TRBV12-4
CASSFKIRQGEQFF
TGTGCCAGCAGTTTTAAGATAAGGCAAGGTGAGCAGTTCTTC
>NA|TRBJ2-2|NA|TRBV19
CASSTPTSWDTGELFF
TGTGCCAGTAGTACCCCGACATCATGGGACACCGGGGAGCTGTTTTTT
>NA|TRBJ2-1|NA|TRBV2
CASGTQVSSYNEQFF
TGTGCCAGCGGAACTCAGGTCTCCTCCTACAATGAGCAGTTCTTC
>NA|TRBJ2-5|TRBD2|TRBV7-9
CASSRNSGGTQETQYF
TGTGCCAGCAGCCGTAATAGCGGGGGAACCCAAGAGACCCAGTACTTC
>NA|TRBJ1-1|NA|TRBV18
CASSRQANTEAFF
TGTGCCAGCAGTCGACAGGCGAACACTGAAGCTTTCTTT
>NA|TRBJ2-7|NA|TRBV28
CASSFGFGDEQYF
TGTGCCAGCAGTTTTGGCTTTGGGGACGAGCAGTACTTC
>NA|TRBJ1-1|NA|TRBV19
CASSPTSTVNTEAFF
TGTGCCAGTAGTCCTACTTCGACTGTGAACACTGAAGCTTTCTTT
>NA|TRBJ2-5|TRBD2|TRBV9
CASSDPTASGDETQYF
TGTGCCAGCAGCGACCCCACGGCCAGCGGGGATGAGACCCAGTACTTC
>NA|TRBJ2-1|NA|TRBV4-1
CASSQILRLASYNEQFF
TGCGCCAGCAGCCAAATTCTTCGACTGGCATCCTACAATGAGCAGTTCTTC
>NA|TRBJ2-2|NA|TRBV5-6
CASSRGLINTGELFF
TGTGCCAGCAGCCGCGGACTGATTAACACCGGGGAGCTGTTTTTT
>NA|TRBJ2-2|TRBD1|TRBV25-1
CASSDPDRANTGELFF
TGTGCCAGCAGTGATCCCGACAGGGCGAACACCGGGGAGCTGTTTTTT
>once|TRBJ2-3|TRBD2|TRBV13
CASSSRTSGSTDTQYF
TGTGCCAGCAGCTCCAGGACTAGCGGGAGCACAGATACGCAGTATTTT
>NA|TRBJ1-5|NA|TRBV20-1
CSATTRANQPQHF
TGCAGTGCTACCACCCGGGCAAATCAGCCCCAGCATTTT
>few|TRBJ2-7|NA|TRBV29-1
CSVEVRGYEQYF
TGCAGCGTTGAGGTGAGGGGTTACGAGCAGTACTTC
>NA|TRBJ1-1|NA|TRBV19
CASLSLNTEAFF
TGTGCCAGCTTATCCCTGAACACTGAAGCTTTCTTT
>NA|TRBJ1-1|TRBD1|TRBV11-2
CASSNTGTGGNGVPEAFF
TGTGCCAGCAGCAACACCGGGACAGGGGGCAATGGTGTCCCTGAAGCTTTCTTT
>NA|TRBJ1-2|NA|TRBV19
CASSPRGGDYGYTF
TGTGCCAGTAGCCCCAGGGGCGGGGACTATGGCTACACCTTC
>NA|TRBJ2-2|TRBD2|TRBV6-1
CASSPSGSGVYIAGELFF
TGTGCCAGCAGCCCGAGTGGTAGCGGGGTATACATTGCCGGGGAGCTGTTTTTT
>NA|TRBJ2-2|NA|TRBV29-1
CSVTTDRNTGELFF
TGCAGCGTTACTACCGACCGGAACACCGGGGAGCTGTTTTTT
>NA|TRBJ1-1|TRBD1|TRBV4-2
CASSPWTGELSEAFF
TGTGCCAGCAGCCCCTGGACAGGGGAGTTGTCAGAAGCTTTCTTT
>NA|TRBJ2-5|NA|TRBV4-1
CASSQGRVTVETQYF
TGCGCCAGCAGCCAAGGGCGAGTTACGGTGGAGACCCAGTACTTC
>NA|TRBJ1-2|NA|TRBV24-1
CATSDTTGRGYTF
TGTGCCACCAGTGACACGACAGGCCGTGGCTACACCTTC
>NA|TRBJ2-5|NA|TRBV27
CASSLSGAGRRETQYF
TGTGCCAGCAGTTTAAGCGGTGCGGGCAGGCGAGAGACCCAGTACTTC